This TCR beta chain was recorded in a study of T cells in Graves' hyperthyroidism and ophthalmopathy (dated by TCRdb to about 2019). With regard to the full study: Peripheral blood samples were taken at the time of initial diagnosis, prior to any treatment. For training and testing, the 100 or so patients in the discovery cohort were randomly divided in a 7:3 ratio. TCR Vbeta CDR3 sequencing of some 140 peripheral blood samples (under 45 ophthalmopathy, over 70 hyperthyroidism and approximately 17 progressor patients) is reported in the paper. A discovery cohort of fewer than 110 patients, 43 with Graves' ophthalmopathy and 55 to 60 with stable Graves' hyperthyroidism, was used to find distinguishing TCR V-J signatures. Thyroid tissue and blood T-cell repertoires from six Graves' hyperthyroidism patients were also compared in the study. Whether ophthalmopathy could be predicted prospectively was tested in an independent validation cohort made up of roughly 19 hyperthyroidism patients plus 17 patients who later progressed to ophthalmopathy. After blood sampling, hyperthyroidism patients were treated with methimazole at a starting dose of 30 mg daily, and ophthalmopathy patients were treated with high-dose intravenous methylprednisolone. Study-wide conclusions, independent of this receptor: No statistical method was used to set the sample size in advance, and investigators knew the group allocation. In cross-validation, a model built on a 13 V-J signature told ophthalmopathy apart from stable hyperthyroidism with under 90% sensitivity and approximately 84% specificity, and in testing the same model reached 80%/75%. In validation, the model predicted progression to ophthalmopathy with around 71% sensitivity and about 72% specificity, a median of around 6.6 months before onset. Blood samples also contained most of the expanded thyroid clonotypes (frequency above 0.001), which suggests that blood repertoires may reflect thyroid immune responses.

Worth noting for this clonotype: Its binding antigen is unknown. The junction departs from germline at one end; a sequencing error may be responsible.

Stable Graves' hyperthyroidism was defined as the absence of progression to ophthalmopathy over 18 months of follow-up. Hyperthyroidism patients were newly diagnosed, with disease duration under 2 months, and aged 18 to 65 years. Any patient with an uncontrolled infection, another autoimmune disease, pregnancy or lactation was excluded. Diagnoses were based on clinical symptoms, serum thyroxine and TRAb, thyroid ultrasound and orbital computed tomography. Ficoll-Paque density gradient centrifugation was used to isolate PBMCs from under 11 ml of fresh peripheral blood. Trizol reagent was used to extract total RNA, and RNA quality was then checked on an Agilent 2100 Bioanalyzer. The TCR beta CDR3 regions were amplified from RNA transcripts. The TCR CDR3 was subjected to a first round of RT-PCR using the HTBI primer set and the Qiagen OneStep RT-PCR kit. Libraries were constructed in a second round of multiplex PCR, after which size selection and purification were performed. Paired-end sequencing of the libraries was performed with 100 bp reads on an Illumina HiSeq2000. For the original study's pipeline: SOAPnuke was used to process the raw data, throwing out any read that contained adapters or uncalled bases, had a mean Phred below 15, or lacked an exact constant-primer or identifier match. High-quality paired reads were merged using COPE v1.2.5, and each unique nucleotide sequence was defined as a clonotype. MiTCR v1.1 was used to align the clonotypes against IMGT TRBV, TRBD and TRBJ reference segments. The analysis included only V-J combinations with a frequency above 0.0001, which together covered around 99% of the repertoires. A TCS score was defined as the ratio between F50 (clonal expansion) and ExV (chaos), using BLOSUM62-based TCRdist between CDR3 peptides within each V-J. Welch's t-statistics and random forest reduced 500 to 650 V-J features to roughly 13, which were used in a naive Bayes classifier (R e1071). Thyroid-blood repertoire similarity was quantified with the Morisita-Horn index. Through fastp at Q25 and MiXCR, TCRdb rebuilt clones from the public reads, retaining in-frame beta chains. Each entry is one CDR3 protein sequence, shown with its most common DNA and genes. TCRdb assigned the V and J calls; the authors' analysis was not used. Present in this sample are around 720,000 distinct CDR3 sequences, around 40% of which were seen just once. Around 32% of the sample belongs to the ten largest clones.

From a lookup of the germline V gene, CDR1 and CDR2 are SGHRS and YFSETQ. Spanning cysteine to phenylalanine, the CDR3 consists of 14 amino acids. The entry retains the CDR3 DNA only, 42 bases that are in frame from base 1. The receptor's source is a woman aged 40 to 50 with Graves' hyperthyroidism. Sequenced sample: blood. In this chain, TRBV5-1 is recombined with TRBJ1-3; TRBD1 could be the D gene, as 6 bases match. In nucleotide form, the sequence is TGCGCCGGCAGCTTAGGGGGGTTTGGAAACACCATATATTTT. This gives the protein CAGSLGGFGNTIYF.